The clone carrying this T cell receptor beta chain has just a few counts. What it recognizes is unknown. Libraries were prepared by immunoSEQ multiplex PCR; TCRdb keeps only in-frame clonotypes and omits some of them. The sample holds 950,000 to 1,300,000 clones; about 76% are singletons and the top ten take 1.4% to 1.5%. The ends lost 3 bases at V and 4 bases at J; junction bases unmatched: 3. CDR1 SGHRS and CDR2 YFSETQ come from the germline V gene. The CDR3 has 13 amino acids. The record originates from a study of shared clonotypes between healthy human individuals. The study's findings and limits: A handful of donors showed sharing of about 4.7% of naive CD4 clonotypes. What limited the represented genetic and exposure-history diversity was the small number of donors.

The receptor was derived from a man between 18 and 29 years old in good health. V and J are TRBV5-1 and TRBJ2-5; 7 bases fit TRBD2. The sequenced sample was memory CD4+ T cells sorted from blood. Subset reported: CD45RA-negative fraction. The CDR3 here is CASSSREGETQYF. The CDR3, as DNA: TGCGCCAGCAGCTCCAGGGAGGGAGAGACCCAGTACTTC. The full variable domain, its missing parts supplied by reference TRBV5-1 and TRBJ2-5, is KAGVTQTPRYLIKTRGQQVTLSCSPISGHRSVSWYQQTPGQGLQFLFEYFSETQRNKGNFPGRFSGRQFSNSRSEMNVSTLELGDSALYLCASSSREGETQYFGPGTRLLVL.